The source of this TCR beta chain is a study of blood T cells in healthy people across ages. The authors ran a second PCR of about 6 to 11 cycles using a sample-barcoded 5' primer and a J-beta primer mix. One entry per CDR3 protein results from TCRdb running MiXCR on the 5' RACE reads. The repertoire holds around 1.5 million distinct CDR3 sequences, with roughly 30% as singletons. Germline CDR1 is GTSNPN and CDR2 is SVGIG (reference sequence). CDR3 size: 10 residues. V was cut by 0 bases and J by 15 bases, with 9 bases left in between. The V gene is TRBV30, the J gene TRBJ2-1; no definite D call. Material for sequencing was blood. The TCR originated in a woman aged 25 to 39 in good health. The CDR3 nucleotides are TGTGCCTGGAGTGTCGGTCCCATGTTCTTC. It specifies CAWSVGPMFF.